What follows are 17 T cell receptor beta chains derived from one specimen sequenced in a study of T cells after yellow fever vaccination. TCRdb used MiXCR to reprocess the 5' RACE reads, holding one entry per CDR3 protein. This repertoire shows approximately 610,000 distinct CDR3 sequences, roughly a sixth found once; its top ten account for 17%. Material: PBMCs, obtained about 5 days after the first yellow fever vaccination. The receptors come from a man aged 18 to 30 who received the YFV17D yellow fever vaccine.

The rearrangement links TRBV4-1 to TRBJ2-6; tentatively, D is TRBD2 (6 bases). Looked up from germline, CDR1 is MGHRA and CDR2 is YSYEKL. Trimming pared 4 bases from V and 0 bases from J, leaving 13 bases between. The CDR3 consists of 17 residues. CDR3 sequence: CASSPWGESSGANVLTF. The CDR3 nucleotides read TGCGCCAGCAGCCCCTGGGGGGAGTCCTCTGGGGCCAACGTCCTGACTTTC.

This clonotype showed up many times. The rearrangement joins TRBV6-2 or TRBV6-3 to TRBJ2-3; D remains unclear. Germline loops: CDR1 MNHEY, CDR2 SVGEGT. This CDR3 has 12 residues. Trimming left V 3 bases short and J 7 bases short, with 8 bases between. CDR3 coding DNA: TGTGCCAGCAGTTATTCAACATATACGCAGTATTTT. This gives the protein CASSYSTYTQYF.

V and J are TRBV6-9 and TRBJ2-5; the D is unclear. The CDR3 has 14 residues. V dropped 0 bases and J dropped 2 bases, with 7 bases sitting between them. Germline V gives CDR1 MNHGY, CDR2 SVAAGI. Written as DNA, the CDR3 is TGTGCCAGCAGTTATTCCAATCCACAAGAGACCCAGTACTTC. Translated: CASSYSNPQETQYF.

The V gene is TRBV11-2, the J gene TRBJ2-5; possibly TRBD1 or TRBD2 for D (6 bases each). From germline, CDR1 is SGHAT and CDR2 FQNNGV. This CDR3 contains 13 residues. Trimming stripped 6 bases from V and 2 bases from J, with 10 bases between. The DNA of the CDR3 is TGTGCCAGCAGTACGGGGGCGCAAGAGACCCAGTACTTC. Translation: CASSTGAQETQYF.

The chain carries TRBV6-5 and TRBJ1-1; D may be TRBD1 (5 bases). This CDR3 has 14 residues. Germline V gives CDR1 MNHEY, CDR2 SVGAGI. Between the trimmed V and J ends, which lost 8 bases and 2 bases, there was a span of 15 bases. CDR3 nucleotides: TGTGCCAGCGGTTTCAGGGCGGGTAACACTGAAGCTTTCTTT. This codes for CASGFRAGNTEAFF.

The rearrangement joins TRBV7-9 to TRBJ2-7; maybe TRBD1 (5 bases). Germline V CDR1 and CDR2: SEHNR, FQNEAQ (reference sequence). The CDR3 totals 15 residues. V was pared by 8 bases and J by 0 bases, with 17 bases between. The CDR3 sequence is CASSTPGQSSYEQYF. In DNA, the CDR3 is TGTGCCAGCTCTACCCCAGGGCAGAGCTCCTACGAGCAGTACTTC. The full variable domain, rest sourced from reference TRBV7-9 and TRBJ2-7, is DTGVSQNPRHKITKRGQNVTFRCDPISEHNRLYWYRQTLGQGPEFLTYFQNEAQLEKSRLLSDRFSAERPKGSFSTLEIQRTEQGDSAMYLCASSTPGQSSYEQYFGPGTRLTVT.

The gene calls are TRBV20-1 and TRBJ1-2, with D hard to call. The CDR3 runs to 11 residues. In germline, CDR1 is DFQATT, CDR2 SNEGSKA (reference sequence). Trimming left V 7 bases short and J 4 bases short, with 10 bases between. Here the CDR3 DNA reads TGCAGTGTTCCGCAGGTCTATGGCTACACCTTC. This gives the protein CSVPQVYGYTF.

CDR3 in amino acids: CASSLPQTSGRAGELFF. The CDR3 nucleotides read TGTGCCAGCAGCCTACCCCAAACTAGCGGTCGCGCCGGGGAGCTGTTTTTT. The chain joins TRBV28 to TRBJ2-2, with TRBD2 matching over 8 bases. The CDR3 consists of 17 residues. Unmatched junction bases numbered 15, after V lost 6 bases and J lost 6 bases. Germline assignment: CDR1 MDHEN and CDR2 SYDVKM.

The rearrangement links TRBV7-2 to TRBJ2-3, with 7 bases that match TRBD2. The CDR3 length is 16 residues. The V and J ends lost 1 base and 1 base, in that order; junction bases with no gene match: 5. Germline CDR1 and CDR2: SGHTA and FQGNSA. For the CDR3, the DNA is TGTGCCAGCAGCTTAGTGGTGGGGGGGGGCACAGATACGCAGTATTTT. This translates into CASSLVVGGGTDTQYF.

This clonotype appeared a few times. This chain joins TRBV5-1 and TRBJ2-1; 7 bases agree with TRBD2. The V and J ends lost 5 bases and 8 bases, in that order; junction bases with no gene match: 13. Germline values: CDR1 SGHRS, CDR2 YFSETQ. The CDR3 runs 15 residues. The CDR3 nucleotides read TGCGCCAGCAGGAACCTACTAGCGTTCGGGGATGAGCAGTTCTTC. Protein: CASRNLLAFGDEQFF.

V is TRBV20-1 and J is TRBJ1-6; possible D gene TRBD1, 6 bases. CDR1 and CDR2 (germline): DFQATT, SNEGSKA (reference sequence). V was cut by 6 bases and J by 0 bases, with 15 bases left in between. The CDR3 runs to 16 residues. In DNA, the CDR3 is TGCAGTGCACAAAACAGGGTCAGCTCCTATAATTCACCCCTCCACTTT. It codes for CSAQNRVSSYNSPLHF.

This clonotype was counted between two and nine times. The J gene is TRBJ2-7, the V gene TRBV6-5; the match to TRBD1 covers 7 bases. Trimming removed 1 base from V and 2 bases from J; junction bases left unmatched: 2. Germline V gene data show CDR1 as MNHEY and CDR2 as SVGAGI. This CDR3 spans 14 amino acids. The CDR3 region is CASSYWQGAYEQYF. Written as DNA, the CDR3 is TGTGCCAGCAGTTACTGGCAGGGGGCCTACGAGCAGTACTTC.

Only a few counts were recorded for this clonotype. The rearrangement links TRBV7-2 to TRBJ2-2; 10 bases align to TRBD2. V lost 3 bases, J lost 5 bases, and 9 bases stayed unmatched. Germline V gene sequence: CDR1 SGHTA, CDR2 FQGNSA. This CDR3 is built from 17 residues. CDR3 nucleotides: TGTGCCAGCAGCTTCGCCGGGACTAGCGTAGGGACCGGGGAGCTGTTTTTT. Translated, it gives CASSFAGTSVGTGELFF. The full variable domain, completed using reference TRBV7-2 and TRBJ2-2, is GAGVSQSPSNKVTEKGKDVELRCDPISGHTALYWYRQSLGQGLEFLIYFQGNSAPDKSGLPSDRFSAERTGGSVSTLTIQRTQQEDSAVYLCASSFAGTSVGTGELFFGEGSRLTVL.

CDR3 sequence reads: CASSLASGYQETQYF. Here the CDR3 DNA reads TGTGCCAGCAGCTTAGCTAGCGGGTACCAAGAGACCCAGTACTTC. The chain uses TRBV7-2 and TRBJ2-5; 7 bases agree with TRBD2. CDR1 is SGHTA and CDR2 is FQGNSA in the germline V gene. The CDR3 is 15 amino acids. Losses at the gene ends were 0 bases for V and 0 bases for J; bases not matched to a gene: 1.

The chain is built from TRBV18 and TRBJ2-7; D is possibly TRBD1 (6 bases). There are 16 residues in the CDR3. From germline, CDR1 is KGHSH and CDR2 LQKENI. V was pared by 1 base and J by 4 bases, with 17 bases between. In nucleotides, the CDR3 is TGTGCCAGCTCACCACGGAAGAGGACAGCGTCGTACGAGCAGTACTTC. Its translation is CASSPRKRTASYEQYF.

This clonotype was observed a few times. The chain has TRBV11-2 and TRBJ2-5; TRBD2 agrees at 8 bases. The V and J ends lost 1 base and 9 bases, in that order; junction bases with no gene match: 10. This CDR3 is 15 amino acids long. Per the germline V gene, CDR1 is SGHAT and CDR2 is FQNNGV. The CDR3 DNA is TGTGCCAGCAGCTTAGGACTAGCGTCTACCTTGCCCCAGTACTTC. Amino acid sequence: CASSLGLASTLPQYF.

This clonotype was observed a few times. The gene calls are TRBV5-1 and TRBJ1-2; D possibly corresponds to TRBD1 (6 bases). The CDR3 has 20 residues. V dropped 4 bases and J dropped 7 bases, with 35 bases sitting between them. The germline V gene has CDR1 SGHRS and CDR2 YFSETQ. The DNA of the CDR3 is TGCGCCAGCAGCCCCACGGGGGGCCTTATCCCTTCGCTTAGTTTCCGTGGCTACACCTTC. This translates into CASSPTGGLIPSLSFRGYTF.